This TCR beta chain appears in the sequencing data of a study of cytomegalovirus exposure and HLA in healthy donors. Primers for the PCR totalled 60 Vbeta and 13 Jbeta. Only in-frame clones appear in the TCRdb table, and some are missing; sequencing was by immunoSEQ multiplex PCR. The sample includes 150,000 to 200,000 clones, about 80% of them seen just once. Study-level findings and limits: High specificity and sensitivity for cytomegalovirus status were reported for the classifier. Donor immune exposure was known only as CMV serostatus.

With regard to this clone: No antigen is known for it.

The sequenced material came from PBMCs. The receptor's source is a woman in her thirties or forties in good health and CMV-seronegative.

CDR3 protein: CASSPPGRNEQFF. CDR3 sequence (DNA): TGCGCCAGCAGCCCCCCAGGGAGGAATGAGCAGTTCTTC. The chain carries TRBV4-1 and TRBJ2-1, with D maybe TRBD2 (6 bases). Trimming took 4 bases from V and 7 from J, leaving 11 bases between them. Germline CDR1 MGHRA, CDR2 YSYEKL. The CDR3 is 13 amino acids.